A single sample gave rise to the 20 T cell receptor beta chains below, sequenced in a study of blood T cell repertoires in COVID-19. This table comes from immunoSEQ multiplex PCR, and its TCRdb copy is limited to in-frame clones, with some not included. The sample records 50,000 to 65,000 clones, 70% to 90% being singletons. The sequenced sample was peripheral blood. The source of these receptors is a man between 50 and 59 years old with active COVID-19.

This sequence joins TRBV24-1 and TRBJ2-5; D is unresolved. This CDR3 has 13 amino acids. Germline CDR1 KGHDR, CDR2 SFDVKD. V was cut by 2 bases and J by 4 bases, with 7 bases left in between. The CDR3 DNA is TGTGCCACCAGTGATTACGGTGGAGAGACCCAGTACTTC. As protein: CATSDYGGETQYF.

This clone came up a few times. The chain combines TRBV7-3 with TRBJ1-1; D ambiguous. With 2 bases removed from V and 0 bases from J, the gap between germline ends came to 7 bases. CDR1 and CDR2 from the germline V gene are SGHTA and FQGTGA. The CDR3 consists of 14 residues. The CDR3 protein is CASSLGGMNTEAFF. CDR3 sequence (DNA): TGTGCCAGCAGCTTAGGCGGAATGAACACTGAAGCTTTCTTT.

This clone was seen once. V and J are TRBV5-1 and TRBJ1-1; tentatively, D is TRBD1 (6 bases). Germline CDR1 SGHRS, CDR2 YFSETQ. With 2 bases removed from V and 4 bases from J, the gap between germline ends came to 21 bases. The CDR3 runs to 17 residues. The chain's CDR3 is CASSLTGRQAQGTEAFF. The CDR3 bases are TGCGCCAGCAGCTTAACAGGGCGACAAGCTCAGGGCACTGAAGCTTTCTTT.

In this sample, this clone turned up once. The genes are TRBV19 and TRBJ1-6; 9 bases agree with TRBD1. The CDR3 contains 16 residues. CDR1 is LNHDA and CDR2 is SQIVND in the germline V gene (reference sequence). The junction had 13 bases not matched to a gene; V was cut back by 2 bases and J by 14 bases. The CDR3 bases are TGTGCCAGTAGTATATCGTCCGGGACAGGGTATCTCTCCCTCCACTTT. Its protein product is CASSISSGTGYLSLHF.

This sequence joins TRBV6-2 or TRBV6-3 and TRBJ1-1, with 8 bases fitting TRBD1. The length of the CDR3 is 14 residues. The J segment lost 8 bases and the V segment lost 6 bases, leaving 11 bases of the junction unmatched. Looked up from germline, CDR1 is MNHEY and CDR2 is SVGEGT. The CDR3 region has the DNA TGTGCCAGCAGCGTGACAGGGGCCCTCAACGAAGCTTTCTTT. This gives the protein CASSVTGALNEAFF.

This clone was detected only once. This chain uses TRBV12-3 or TRBV12-4 with TRBJ1-1, with 7 bases lining up with TRBD1. With V trimmed by 6 bases and J by 10 bases, 11 bases remained unmatched. The CDR3 runs 13 residues. The CDR3 region is CASSKRDRQLAFF. CDR3 nucleotide sequence: TGTGCCAGCAGCAAACGGGACAGACAGTTAGCTTTCTTT.

The chain's CDR3 is CASSSQVYGYTF. In nucleotides, the CDR3 is TGTGCCAGCAGCTCGCAGGTCTATGGCTACACCTTC. V and J are TRBV7-2 and TRBJ1-2; D not certain. V was clipped by 4 bases and J by 4 bases, with 7 bases between them. In germline, CDR1 is SGHTA, CDR2 FQGNSA. The CDR3 runs 12 residues.

The genes are TRBV19 and TRBJ2-1; a weak D match, TRBD1 (5 bases). Germline V CDR1 and CDR2: LNHDA, SQIVND (reference sequence). Trimming removed 6 bases at V and 0 bases at J, with 12 bases between. This CDR3 spans 15 amino acids. In nucleotides, the CDR3 is TGTGCCAGTAGCTCCCAGGGCCCCTCCTACAATGAGCAGTTCTTC. Amino acids: CASSSQGPSYNEQFF.

The chain joins TRBV5-8 to TRBJ2-5; 8 bases match TRBD1. Germline lookup yields CDR1 SGHTS and CDR2 YDEGEE. The CDR3 sequence is 15 residues long. V dropped 3 bases and J dropped 5; count of bases not matched to a gene: 9. CDR3 DNA sequence: TGTGCCAGCAGCTCGAGTATAGGACAGGGCGAGACCCAGTACTTC. It is translated as CASSSSIGQGETQYF.

The CDR3 DNA follows: TGCGCCAGCAGCCACTATCAGGGAAGGACAGATACGCAGTATTTT. As protein: CASSHYQGRTDTQYF. This rearrangement joins TRBV4-1 to TRBJ2-3, with D perhaps matching TRBD1 (5 bases). Germline CDR1 MGHRA, CDR2 YSYEKL. CDR3 size: 15 residues. The germline V and J ends were trimmed by 3 bases and 3 bases, with 13 bases remaining between them.

This rearrangement joins TRBV30 to TRBJ2-7; TRBD2 agrees at 8 bases. The J segment lost 4 bases and the V segment lost 5 bases, leaving 7 bases of the junction unmatched. The CDR3 runs to 13 residues. Germline CDR1 GTSNPN, CDR2 SVGIG (reference sequence). The CDR3: CAWRGGGRYEQYF. CDR3 coding DNA: TGTGCCTGGCGGGGGGGCGGGCGGTACGAGCAGTACTTC.

V is TRBV5-1 and J is TRBJ2-1; TRBD2 matches at 8 bases. This CDR3 contains 15 residues. In germline, CDR1 is SGHRS, CDR2 YFSETQ. Trimming took 4 bases from V and 5 from J; bases not matched to a gene: 8. The CDR3 loop reads CASSGTSGLNNEQFF. DNA of the CDR3: TGCGCCAGCAGCGGAACTAGCGGACTAAACAATGAGCAGTTCTTC.

This clone occurred once. A read error may account for a junction end that differs from germline. The chain recombines TRBV28 with TRBJ2-3, with D tentatively TRBD2 (5 bases). Germline CDR1 is MDHEN and CDR2 is SYDVKM. The CDR3 has 11 residues. CDR3 loop: CASTLEGTQYF. The CDR3 DNA reads TGTGCCAGCACTTTAGAGGGTACGCAGTATTTT.

The rearrangement joins TRBV3-1 (or the pseudogene TRBV3-2) to TRBJ1-5; 7 positions agree with TRBD1. The germline gives CDR1 LGHDT, CDR2 YNNKEL (reference sequence). There are 14 residues in the CDR3. Unmatched junction bases numbered 5, after V lost 6 bases and J lost 3 bases. CDR3 protein: CASSLGGNNQPQHF. CDR3 DNA sequence: TGTGCCAGCAGTTTAGGGGGCAACAATCAGCCCCAGCATTTT.

CDR3: CASSQPTGPSNQPQHF. CDR3 coding DNA: TGCGCCAGCAGCCAACCGACAGGGCCTAGCAATCAGCCCCAGCATTTT. This chain joins TRBV4-1 and TRBJ1-5; 7 positions match TRBD1. V trimming: 2 bases; J trimming: 0 bases; junction bases outside the gene matches: 4. Germline V lookup: CDR1 MGHRA, CDR2 YSYEKL. The CDR3 is 16 residues long.

The V call is TRBV6-6, the J call TRBJ2-3; no firm D call. The V end was cut by 6 bases, the J end by 5 bases, with 9 bases between. Looked up from germline, CDR1 is MNHNY and CDR2 is SVGAGI (reference sequence). The CDR3 spans 12 residues. CDR3 DNA sequence: TGTGCCAGCAGCCCGAAGAGAGATACGCAGTATTTT. Protein sequence: CASSPKRDTQYF.

The chain recombines TRBV9 with TRBJ1-2; TRBD1 matches 12 bases. The ends lost 2 bases at V and 2 bases at J; junction bases unmatched: 1. This CDR3 is built from 15 residues. Germline V lookup: CDR1 SGDLS, CDR2 YYNGEE. CDR3 DNA sequence: TGTGCCAGCAGCGTCGGGACAGGGGGCAACTATGGCTACACCTTC. The encoded protein is CASSVGTGGNYGYTF.

The V and J genes are TRBV15 and TRBJ2-7; D is unresolved. The CDR3 is 12 amino acids. In germline, CDR1 is LNHNV, CDR2 YYDKDF (reference sequence). The V gene lost 1 base and the J gene lost 3 bases, with 4 bases spanning the gap. CDR3 coding DNA: TGTGCCACCAGCAGAGCCAACTACGAGCAGTACTTC. This translates into CATSRANYEQYF.

The V gene is TRBV11-3, the J gene TRBJ2-5; 9 bases agree with TRBD1. The CDR3 is 15 residues long. The junction had 7 bases not matched to a gene; V was cut back by 3 bases and J by 5 bases. Germline CDR1 is SGHNT and CDR2 is YENEEA. The CDR3 region has the DNA TGTGCCAGCAGCTTTAGGACAGGGGTGTTGGAGACCCAGTACTTC. Its translation is CASSFRTGVLETQYF.

The chain uses TRBV7-9 and TRBJ2-1; 8 nucleotides agree with TRBD1. The V gene end was trimmed by 5 bases and the J gene end by 6 bases; junction bases not matched to a gene: 9. Germline CDR1 is SEHNR and CDR2 is FQNEAQ (reference sequence). This CDR3 contains 15 residues. The DNA for the CDR3 is TGTGCCAGCAGCCCACGGACAGGGCCCCTCAATGAGCAGTTCTTC. It codes for CASSPRTGPLNEQFF.